One and the same sample provided the 15 T cell receptor beta chains below, sequenced in a study of vaccination effects on CD4 cells after COVID-19. After expansion with viral peptide pools in the ViraFEST assay, antigen-specific CD4+ T cells were sequenced. Subsequent to ten to eleven days of culture, CD4+ T cells were isolated. Two-dose vaccination with either BNT162b2 or mRNA-1273 was given to the participants. Their antigens remain unidentified. Only in-frame clones appear in the TCRdb table, and some are missing; sequencing was by immunoSEQ multiplex PCR. Of approximately 30,000 clones listed, approximately 83% are singletons. This specimen was CD4+ T cells from PBMCs cultured with HCoV-NL63 spike peptides, taken after COVID-19 vaccination. These receptors were obtained from a human donor who received a COVID-19 vaccine. Some clones in this sample may be carry-over from other donors' samples.

The CDR3 protein is CASSPTPTEQFPSYEQYV. The CDR3 nucleotides are TGTGCCAGCTCACCCACACCGACGGAACAGTTCCCCTCCTACGAGCAGTACGTC. The V gene is TRBV18, the J gene TRBJ2-7, with D unresolved. The CDR3 consists of 18 residues. V was shortened by 3 bases and J by 0 bases, with 21 bases between the two germline ends. The germline gives CDR1 KGHSH, CDR2 LQKENI.

V gene TRBV6-5 combines with J gene TRBJ2-7; D is tentatively TRBD1 or TRBD2 (5 bases each). Trimming took 5 bases from V and 1 from J, leaving 9 bases between them. CDR3 length: 13 residues. Germline V gives CDR1 MNHEY, CDR2 SVGAGI. In nucleotides, the CDR3 is TGTGCCAGCAGTCGGGGACGGTCCTACGAGCAGTACGTC. Translated: CASSRGRSYEQYV.

The gene calls are TRBV4-1 and TRBJ2-3; 7 positions agree with TRBD2. The CDR3 is 16 residues long. The V and J ends lost 4 bases and 1 base, in that order; junction bases with no gene match: 8. Germline CDR1 MGHRA, CDR2 YSYEKL. Here the CDR3 reads CASSPPPGGGTDTQYF. For the CDR3, the DNA is TGCGCCAGCAGCCCACCCCCGGGGGGTGGCACAGATACGCAGTATTTT.

V and J are TRBV24-1 and TRBJ2-2; 10 bases agree with TRBD1. The CDR3 sequence is 18 residues long. Germline values: CDR1 KGHDR, CDR2 SFDVKD. V was pared by 3 bases and J by 5 bases, with 11 bases of the junction left unmatched. The CDR3 is CATSDPGTGDLTTGELFF. The CDR3 nucleotides read TGTGCCACCAGTGATCCTGGGACAGGGGACTTAACGACCGGGGAGCTGTTTTTT.

This clone was seen a few times. V usage is TRBV27 and J usage is TRBJ2-3, with D possibly TRBD1 on 6 matching bases. V gave up 0 bases and J gave up 3 bases, with 10 bases separating them. The CDR3 length is 15 residues. In germline, CDR1 is MNHEY, CDR2 SMNVEV (reference sequence). CDR3 in amino acids: CASSLSTQGTDTQYF. The CDR3 DNA sequence: TGTGCCAGCAGTTTATCGACCCAGGGGACAGATACGCAGTATTTT.

The chain uses TRBV30 and TRBJ2-3; the D gene is possibly TRBD2 (7 bases). Per the germline V gene, CDR1 is GTSNPN and CDR2 is SVGIG (reference sequence). Trimming shortened V by 2 bases and J by 0 bases, and 15 bases separated the two germline ends. The CDR3 is 16 amino acids. The DNA of the CDR3 is TGTGCCTGGAGTCGGGGAGGGGGGGATAGCACAGATACGCAGTATTTT. Translation gives CAWSRGGGDSTDTQYF.

The chain has TRBV19 and TRBJ2-2, with 9 nucleotides matching TRBD1. Trimming cost V 6 bases and J 4 bases; bases outside gene matches: 15. The CDR3 totals 18 residues. Germline CDR1 LNHDA, CDR2 SQIVND (reference sequence). The CDR3 bases are TGTGCCAGTAGCCCCGGGACAGGGAGGGGGTACGGCACCGGGGAGCTGTTTTTT. Translating it yields CASSPGTGRGYGTGELFF.

The chain employs TRBV18 and TRBJ2-1; 7 nucleotides align to TRBD1. This CDR3 region has 15 residues. Germline V gene sequence: CDR1 KGHSH, CDR2 LQKENI. The V gene end was trimmed by 1 base and the J gene end by 4 bases; junction bases not matched to a gene: 4. The CDR3 DNA reads as TGTGCCAGCTCACCACGAGGGGGCGATTACAATGAGCAGTTCTTC. Residues: CASSPRGGDYNEQFF. Full variable domain (missing parts from reference TRBV18 and TRBJ2-1): NAGVMQNPRHLVRRRGQEARLRCSPMKGHSHVYWYRQLPEEGLKFMVYLQKENIIDESGMPKERFSAEFPKEGPSILRIQQVVRGDSAAYFCASSPRGGDYNEQFFGPGTRLTVL.

J is TRBJ2-3 and V is TRBV5-1; TRBD1 matches at 7 bases. Trimming cost V 7 bases and J 0 bases; bases outside gene matches: 8. The germline gives CDR1 SGHRS, CDR2 YFSETQ. CDR3 length equals 15 residues. The CDR3 nucleotides read TGCGCCAGCGGCCCAATCAGGGGGAGCACAGATACGCAGTATTTT. It codes for CASGPIRGSTDTQYF.

The V and J genes are TRBV4-1 and TRBJ1-5; no reliable D call. This CDR3 has 14 amino acids. Germline V gene lookup returns CDR1 MGHRA and CDR2 YSYEKL. The V gene lost 1 base and the J gene lost 0 bases, with 4 bases spanning the gap. CDR3: CASSQGDSNQPQHF. For the CDR3, the DNA is TGCGCCAGCAGCCAAGGGGATAGCAATCAGCCCCAGCATTTT.

The gene calls are TRBV3-1 (or the pseudogene TRBV3-2) and TRBJ2-5, with D perhaps TRBD1 (5 bases). Per the germline V gene, CDR1 is LGHDT and CDR2 is YNNKEL (reference sequence). V lost 0 bases and J 5 bases, leaving 19 bases between the germline ends. The CDR3 runs 17 residues. The DNA of the CDR3 is TGTGCCAGCAGCCAAGATTTAACGGCAGGGTTCGTGGAGACCCAGTACTTC. It yields the protein CASSQDLTAGFVETQYF.

The chain employs TRBV29-1 and TRBJ2-1; D possibly corresponds to TRBD1 (9 bases). The V and J ends lost 5 bases and 3 bases respectively, with 32 bases between them. The V gene's germline CDR1 is SQVTM and CDR2 ANQGSEA. This CDR3 is built from 20 residues. The CDR3 loop is CSVLHRGGSGTGPLYNEQFF. The CDR3 DNA reads TGCAGCGTTTTGCACCGGGGGGGTTCCGGGACAGGGCCCCTCTACAATGAGCAGTTCTTC.

This CDR3 reads CASSPIGGGAEAFF. In DNA form, the CDR3 reads TGTGCCAGCAGCCCCATTGGAGGGGGGGCTGAAGCTTTCTTT. This chain uses TRBV6-5 with TRBJ1-1; D possibly corresponds to TRBD1 (6 bases). Germline values: CDR1 MNHEY, CDR2 SVGAGI. V was pared by 6 bases and J by 6 bases, with 17 bases between. The CDR3 runs to 14 residues.

CDR3 sequence reads: CASSWGTSGGRSNEQFF. In DNA form, the CDR3 reads TGCGCCAGCAGCTGGGGGACTAGCGGGGGCCGGAGTAATGAGCAGTTCTTC. V and J are TRBV5-1 and TRBJ2-1; 14 bases match TRBD2. CDR1 is SGHRS, CDR2 YFSETQ, per germline. CDR3 length: 17 residues. V was pared by 3 bases and J by 7 bases, with 9 bases of the junction left unmatched.

The V call is TRBV7-8, the J call TRBJ2-3; 11 positions agree with TRBD2. Germline V gives CDR1 SGHVS, CDR2 FQNEAQ. After removal of 3 bases from V and 5 bases from J, the junction contained 1 base not matched to a gene. The CDR3 totals 14 residues. The CDR3 DNA reads as TGTGCCAGCAGCTTGGGGACTAGCGGAGATACGCAGTATTTT. Protein product: CASSLGTSGDTQYF.